Following are 30 T cell receptor beta chains from one sample sequenced in a study of cytomegalovirus exposure and HLA in healthy donors. The data were produced by immunoSEQ multiplex PCR, yet TCRdb's version contains in-frame clones alone and is incomplete. Among under 200,000 clones listed, roughly nine tenths were seen once. The sequencing input was PBMCs. Receptors were obtained from a woman younger than 45 in good health and CMV-seronegative.

This chain joins TRBV5-6 and TRBJ2-1; no definite D call. CDR3 length equals 13 residues. V lost 0 bases, J lost 5 bases, and 6 bases lay in between. Germline assignment: CDR1 SGHDT and CDR2 YYEEEE. The CDR3 loop is CASSLGLDNEQFF. As DNA, the CDR3 is TGTGCCAGCAGCTTGGGGTTGGACAATGAGCAGTTCTTC.

The V gene is TRBV28, the J gene TRBJ2-2, with D perhaps TRBD1 or TRBD2 (5 bases each). Trimming stripped 6 bases from V and 6 bases from J, with 23 bases between. The CDR3 totals 17 residues. CDR1 and CDR2 from the germline V gene are MDHEN and SYDVKM. CDR3 loop: CASSFIGAAPLAGELFF. The CDR3, as DNA: TGTGCCAGCAGCTTTATCGGGGCGGCACCGTTGGCCGGGGAGCTGTTTTTT. Full variable domain (outside the CDR3, taken from reference TRBV28 and TRBJ2-2): DVKVTQSSRYLVKRTGEKVFLECVQDMDHENMFWYRQDPGLGLRLIYFSYDVKMKEKGDIPEGYSVSREKKERFSLILESASTNQTSMYLCASSFIGAAPLAGELFFGEGSRLTVL.

The gene calls are TRBV29-1 and TRBJ2-7; D uncertain. The CDR3 covers 14 residues. The V end was cut by 4 bases, the J end by 7 bases, with 20 bases between. The germline V gene encodes CDR1 SQVTM and CDR2 ANQGSEA. CDR3 residues: CSVGSGQWGEEQYF. CDR3 nucleotide sequence: TGCAGCGTTGGGTCGGGTCAGTGGGGTGAAGAGCAGTACTTC.

This clone was seen once. The chain recombines TRBV4-2 with TRBJ2-7, with D unclear. Germline V gives CDR1 LGHNA, CDR2 YNFKEQ. V lost 2 bases to trimming and J lost 5 bases, with 7 bases between them. CDR3 length equals 12 residues. DNA for the CDR3: TGTGCCAGCAGCCAAAAGGGAAACGAGCAGTACTTC. Residues: CASSQKGNEQYF.

This chain links TRBV4-2 with TRBJ2-1; D may correspond to TRBD1 or TRBD2 (6 bases each). CDR3 length equals 15 residues. V dropped 1 base and J dropped 7 bases, with 14 bases sitting between them. CDR1 is LGHNA and CDR2 is YNFKEQ in the germline V gene. This chain's CDR3 is CASSQAGRGDNEQFF. As DNA, the CDR3 is TGTGCCAGCAGCCAAGCGGGTAGGGGGGATAATGAGCAGTTCTTC.

This clone has a handful of counts. V is TRBV19 and J is TRBJ1-1; no definite D call. The germline CDR1 and CDR2 sequences are LNHDA and SQIVND (reference sequence). V was cut by 1 base and J by 6 bases, with 9 bases left in between. This CDR3 has 13 amino acids. The CDR3 here is CASSIGVRAEAFF. CDR3 nucleotide sequence: TGTGCCAGTAGTATAGGGGTTCGGGCTGAAGCTTTCTTT.

The chain joins TRBV11-2 to TRBJ2-7; D gene uncertain. The V end lost 3 bases, the J end lost 1 base, and 10 bases lay between the germline ends. This CDR3 is 14 amino acids long. Germline V gives CDR1 SGHAT, CDR2 FQNNGV. CDR3 in DNA: TGTGCCAGCAGCTTCAGACCGATGTCCTACGAGCAGTACTTC. This encodes CASSFRPMSYEQYF.

This chain links TRBV18 with TRBJ1-6; the match to TRBD1 covers 9 bases. The ends lost 4 bases at V and 10 bases at J; junction bases unmatched: 5. The germline gives CDR1 KGHSH, CDR2 LQKENI. The CDR3 length is 14 residues. CDR3 region: CASSQDRGLSPLHF. CDR3 DNA: TGTGCCAGCTCACAGGACAGGGGCTTGTCACCCCTCCACTTT.

The chain is built from TRBV4-3 and TRBJ2-1; 8 bases agree with TRBD2. Germline trimming cut 4 bases from V and 0 bases from J; bases unmatched to any gene: 5. The germline V gene has CDR1 LGHNA and CDR2 YSLEER. CDR3 length: 16 amino acids. The CDR3 reads CASSRILAASYNEQFF. In nucleotides, the CDR3 is TGCGCCAGCAGCCGAATACTAGCGGCCTCCTACAATGAGCAGTTCTTC.

The chain joins TRBV7-3 to TRBJ2-7; TRBD2 aligns across 10 bases. The CDR3 is 16 amino acids. Germline values: CDR1 SGHTA, CDR2 FQGTGA. V lost 0 bases to trimming and J lost 2 bases; unmatched junction nucleotides: 4. CDR3 coding DNA: TGTGCCAGCAGCTTAACAGGGAGCGGGAGGGCCTACGAGCAGTACTTC. Its translation is CASSLTGSGRAYEQYF. Using reference TRBV7-3 and TRBJ2-7 for the parts outside the CDR3, the full variable domain is GAGVSQTPSNKVTEKGKYVELRCDPISGHTALYWYRQSLGQGPEFLIYFQGTGAADDSGLPNDRFFAVRPEGSVSTLKIQRTERGDSAVYLCASSLTGSGRAYEQYFGPGTRLTVT.

This clone was found a few times. The V gene is TRBV6-4, the J gene TRBJ2-3; perhaps TRBD2 as D (5 bases). There are 14 residues in the CDR3. CDR1 MRHNA and CDR2 SNTAGT come from the germline V gene. V was trimmed by 2 bases and J by 2 bases, leaving 8 bases between them. CDR3 nucleotides: TGTGCCAGCAGTGACGGGAGACACACAGATACGCAGTATTTT. Translated: CASSDGRHTDTQYF.

This clone was seen more than once but under ten times. The chain combines TRBV5-1 with TRBJ1-2; TRBD1 matches at 12 bases. V shed 4 bases and J 8 bases; nucleotides not matched to a gene: 6. This CDR3 has 14 residues. Germline CDR1 reads SGHRS; CDR2 reads YFSETQ. CDR3 DNA sequence: TGCGCCAGCAGCGTTACCGGGACAGGGGGCGGCTACACCTTC. Translating gives CASSVTGTGGGYTF.

This chain uses TRBV29-1 with TRBJ1-1; D possibly corresponds to TRBD1 (5 bases). This CDR3 contains 14 residues. The V end lost 5 bases, the J end lost 0 bases, and 13 bases lay between the germline ends. Germline CDR1 reads SQVTM; CDR2 reads ANQGSEA. The CDR3 region is CSVTGPVVNTEAFF. The DNA of the CDR3 is TGCAGCGTTACAGGACCGGTCGTGAACACTGAAGCTTTCTTT.

The genes are TRBV9 and TRBJ2-2, with 9 bases matching TRBD1. The CDR3 is 17 residues long. The V segment lost 1 base and the J segment 6 bases; nucleotides outside the gene matches: 10. Germline lookup yields CDR1 SGDLS and CDR2 YYNGEE. In DNA form, the CDR3 reads TGTGCCAGCAGCGTAAACCCACAGGGGGCTGGAGCCGGGGAGCTGTTTTTT. Translation: CASSVNPQGAGAGELFF. The full variable domain, in which reference TRBV9 and TRBJ2-2 provide the parts outside the CDR3, is DSGVTQTPKHLITATGQRVTLRCSPRSGDLSVYWYQQSLDQGLQFLIQYYNGEERAKGNILERFSAQQFPDLHSELNLSSLELGDSALYFCASSVNPQGAGAGELFFGEGSRLTVL.

The chain employs TRBV30 and TRBJ2-5; TRBD2 is a possible D gene (6 bases). Germline V CDR1 and CDR2: GTSNPN, SVGIG (reference sequence). The CDR3 is 12 residues long. With 2 bases removed from V and 5 bases from J, the gap between germline ends came to 9 bases. DNA for the CDR3: TGTGCCTGGAGTATCCGGGGGGAGACCCAGTACTTC. This codes for CAWSIRGETQYF.

This chain connects TRBV6-6 to TRBJ1-2, with D uncertain. V gave up 5 bases and J gave up 3 bases, with 4 bases separating them. The CDR3 is made up of 11 amino acids. CDR1 is MNHNY, CDR2 SVGAGI, per germline (reference sequence). The CDR3 spells CASSPHYGYTF. The CDR3 region has the DNA TGTGCCAGCAGTCCCCACTATGGCTACACCTTC.

The chain employs TRBV7-9 and TRBJ1-1; a weak D match, TRBD1 (6 bases). V lost 6 bases and J lost 1, with 12 bases in between. CDR3 size: 14 residues. The germline V gene has CDR1 SEHNR and CDR2 FQNEAQ (reference sequence). In DNA, the CDR3 is TGTGCCAGCAGGCGACAACAGGGGAACACTGAAGCTTTCTTT. Protein: CASRRQQGNTEAFF.

The chain combines TRBV27 with TRBJ1-1; the D is unclear. The germline CDR1 and CDR2 sequences are MNHEY and SMNVEV (reference sequence). V dropped 5 bases and J dropped 0 bases, with 4 bases sitting between them. The CDR3 consists of 12 residues. The CDR3 DNA is TGTGCCAGCAGTCGGTTGAACACTGAAGCTTTCTTT. This gives the protein CASSRLNTEAFF.

The V and J genes are TRBV19 and TRBJ2-2, with no clear D. The CDR3 loop spans 14 amino acids. Germline values: CDR1 LNHDA, CDR2 SQIVND (reference sequence). Between the trimmed V and J ends, which lost 7 bases and 0 bases, there was a span of 9 bases. The CDR3 loop is CASKPLSNTGELFF. The CDR3 DNA sequence: TGTGCCAGTAAGCCACTATCGAACACCGGGGAGCTGTTTTTT.

J is TRBJ1-2 and V is TRBV6-6; D gene unclear. Germline V gene lookup returns CDR1 MNHNY and CDR2 SVGAGI (reference sequence). This CDR3 comprises 12 residues. Trimming took 6 bases from V and 5 from J, leaving 10 bases between them. CDR3 coding DNA: TGTGCCAGCAGCCAAGGGTTGTATGGCTACACCTTC. Its protein is CASSQGLYGYTF.

This clone was observed a single time. The gene calls are TRBV5-4 and TRBJ2-7, with unresolved D. V lost 0 bases and J 5 bases, leaving 9 bases between the germline ends. CDR1 and CDR2 from the germline V gene are SGHNT and YYREEE (reference sequence). CDR3 length equals 13 residues. The CDR3 DNA follows: TGTGCCAGCAGCTTGGTAGGATCCGACGAGCAGTACTTC. As protein: CASSLVGSDEQYF.

This chain joins TRBV14 and TRBJ2-7; the match to TRBD1 covers 10 bases. Germline lookup yields CDR1 SGHDN and CDR2 FVKESK. V dropped 4 bases and J dropped 1; count of bases not matched to a gene: 1. The CDR3 covers 14 residues. The CDR3 sequence: CASSLGQGSYEQYF. The CDR3 coding sequence is TGTGCCAGCAGCCTGGGACAGGGGTCCTACGAGCAGTACTTC.

The chain is built from TRBV7-6 and TRBJ2-2; 9 bases are shared with TRBD1. V shed 0 bases, J shed 4 bases, and the junction held 3 bases outside the gene matches. CDR1 and CDR2 (germline): SGHVS, FNYEAQ. The CDR3 consists of 16 residues. The CDR3 region is CASSLAATGGTGELFF. Here the CDR3 DNA reads TGTGCCAGCAGCTTAGCCGCGACAGGGGGCACCGGGGAGCTGTTTTTT.

The rearrangement joins TRBV6-6 to TRBJ2-7; D gene uncertain. This CDR3 is built from 13 residues. The germline V gene encodes CDR1 MNHNY and CDR2 SVGAGI (reference sequence). V gave up 0 bases and J gave up 6 bases, with 9 bases separating them. The CDR3 reads CASSYSGLGEQYF. CDR3 bases: TGTGCCAGCAGTTACTCGGGGTTGGGCGAGCAGTACTTC.

The rearrangement uses TRBV18 and TRBJ2-5, with a possible D match to TRBD1 (6 bases). Per the germline V gene, CDR1 is KGHSH and CDR2 is LQKENI. CDR3 size: 15 residues. V shed 1 base and J shed 4 bases, with 13 bases lying between them. CDR3 DNA: TGTGCCAGCTCACCACGGATTGGGGGCACAGAGACCCAGTACTTC. Translating gives CASSPRIGGTETQYF.

This clone was recorded once. V and J are TRBV4-3 and TRBJ2-3; perhaps TRBD1 as D (5 bases). Trimming removed 0 bases at V and 6 bases at J, with 13 bases between. CDR3 size: 15 residues. Germline V CDR1 and CDR2: LGHNA, YSLEER. The DNA of the CDR3 is TGCGCCAGCAGCCAAGAACGGTCAGGGATTGATACGCAGTATTTT. Translated: CASSQERSGIDTQYF.

This sequence joins TRBV27 and TRBJ2-7; D tentatively fits TRBD1 or TRBD2 (5 bases each). Deletions cut 5 bases from V and 4 bases from J, with 18 bases between. CDR1 is MNHEY and CDR2 is SMNVEV in the germline V gene (reference sequence). The CDR3 has 15 amino acids. CDR3 amino acids: CASSTLGVVGYEQYF. CDR3 DNA: TGTGCCAGCAGTACCTTGGGGGTGGTGGGGTACGAGCAGTACTTC.

For the CDR3, the DNA is TGCGCCAGCAGCTACCAGGGACAGGGTAACAATCAGCCCCAGCATTTT. Amino acids: CASSYQGQGNNQPQHF. This chain joins TRBV4-1 and TRBJ1-5; 9 bases fit TRBD1. Germline CDR1 MGHRA, CDR2 YSYEKL. Unmatched junction bases numbered 8, after V lost 5 bases and J lost 3 bases. The CDR3 extends over 16 amino acids.

V usage is TRBV4-3 and J usage is TRBJ2-2; D gene unclear. From germline, CDR1 is LGHNA and CDR2 YSLEER. The CDR3 runs 14 residues. V was clipped by 0 bases and J by 5 bases, with 7 bases between them. The CDR3 sequence: CASSQDLETGELFF. Written as DNA, the CDR3 is TGCGCCAGCAGCCAAGATTTGGAGACCGGGGAGCTGTTTTTT.

J is TRBJ1-2 and V is TRBV28; the D is unclear. The ends were cut back, 5 bases at V and 1 base at J, with 14 bases in the middle. This CDR3 is 15 amino acids long. From germline, CDR1 is MDHEN and CDR2 SYDVKM. CDR3 sequence reads: CASSPGRLGNYGYTF. In DNA, the CDR3 is TGTGCCAGCAGTCCCGGGAGGTTGGGTAACTATGGCTACACCTTC.